The T cell receptor beta chain described here comes from a study of identical twins. Germline-derived CDR1 and CDR2 are SGHNT and YENEEA. The V segment lost 5 bases and the J segment 7 bases; nucleotides outside the gene matches: 8. The CDR3 is made up of 17 amino acids. Via MiXCR, TCRdb re-called the 5' RACE reads, giving one row per CDR3 protein. This table has 400,000 to 500,000 distinct CDR3 sequences, around an eighth appearing once. Separately, the same data were catalogued under a study of yellow fever vaccine responses in identical twins.

The sequencing input was CD4+ T cells sorted from blood. The TCR was taken from a woman aged 18 to 35 in good health. This chain uses TRBV11-3 with TRBJ2-2, with 15 bases that match TRBD2. CDR3 nucleotide sequence: TGTGCCAGCAGCGTTCCCGGGACTAGCGGGAGGCACGGGGAGCTGTTTTTT. As protein: CASSVPGTSGRHGELFF.